This T cell receptor (beta chain) was identified during a study of T cell changes during pregnancy in multiple sclerosis. This clone was observed a handful of times. The repertoire was sequenced with immunoSEQ multiplex PCR; TCRdb's copy has only in-frame clones and lacks some. Here the sample spans roughly 40,000 clones, roughly nine tenths being singletons. The sequenced sample was CD8+ T cells from peripheral blood mononuclear cells, obtained before pregnancy. This TCR derives from a female donor with multiple sclerosis, enrolled in a pregnancy study.

The CDR3 DNA is TGCGCCAGCAGCACACGACAGGGGACCACAGATACGCAGTATTTT. Protein: CASSTRQGTTDTQYF. The chain joins TRBV5-1 to TRBJ2-3, with TRBD1 matching over 8 bases. CDR1 is SGHRS, CDR2 YFSETQ, per germline. CDR3 size: 15 residues. J was trimmed by 2 bases and V by 4 bases; bases with no gene match: 6.